This T cell receptor beta chain was documented in a study of cytomegalovirus exposure and HLA in healthy donors. Trimming left V 5 bases short and J 4 bases short, with 29 bases between. This CDR3 spans 20 amino acids. The assay was immunoSEQ multiplex PCR, and TCRdb's table has in-frame clones only and misses some. This sample carries around 60,000 clones, almost 97% of them seen once, and the ten largest clones take approximately 1%. As to this clone: Its antigen is still unknown.

Study conclusions and caveats: Subsequent analysis revealed that first-cohort TCR clusters tended to co-occur in the approximately 120 validation repertoires. Researchers catalogued 160 or so TCR beta chains as cytomegalovirus-associated. Specific recognition of CMV antigens was confirmed in vitro for a few chains (all CMV-associated).

The material sequenced was PBMCs. This clonotype was obtained from a woman aged 18-29 years in good health and CMV-seronegative. The chain is built from TRBV6-7 and TRBJ2-2, with D possibly TRBD2 on 6 matching bases. TRBV6-7 is designated an ORF whose function remains uncertain. CDR3 loop: CASSNRAIVLRRALTGELFF. The CDR3 DNA reads TGTGCCAGCAGTAACCGGGCCATAGTATTGCGGAGGGCCCTCACCGGGGAGCTGTTTTTT.